This TCR beta chain came from a study of blood T cell repertoires in COVID-19. Study details: T cells, B-cell-depleted T cells, or PBMCs provided the cDNA or gDNA that served as material.

Participant-reported clinical history was the basis for cohort assignment. Cohort 3 donors counted as recovered after two negative PCRs, clearance, or resolved symptoms. This CDR3 region has 16 residues. Germline assignment: CDR1 KGHSH and CDR2 LQKENI. Trimming removed 2 bases from V and 3 bases from J; junction bases left unmatched: 4. Authors' processing steps: Amplification of reference gene primers provided the estimated nucleated cell counts. TCRdb keeps only in-frame clones here, not all; method: immunoSEQ multiplex PCR. V and J calls and clone size are those listed in that table; D and trimming were worked out from the DNA. The repertoire holds roughly 230,000 clones, with approximately 80% as singletons.

V usage is TRBV18 and J usage is TRBJ2-7; 13 bases line up with TRBD2. This clonotype was obtained from a woman aged 60-70 years who had recovered from COVID-19. Sequenced sample: PBMCs or T cells enriched from blood (not recorded which). Here the CDR3 DNA reads TGTGCCAGCTCACCAACTAGCGGGGGGGCAAGCTACGAGCAGTACTTC. As protein: CASSPTSGGASYEQYF. Full variable domain (remainder filled in from reference TRBV18 and TRBJ2-7): NAGVMQNPRHLVRRRGQEARLRCSPMKGHSHVYWYRQLPEEGLKFMVYLQKENIIDESGMPKERFSAEFPKEGPSILRIQQVVRGDSAAYFCASSPTSGGASYEQYFGPGTRLTVT.